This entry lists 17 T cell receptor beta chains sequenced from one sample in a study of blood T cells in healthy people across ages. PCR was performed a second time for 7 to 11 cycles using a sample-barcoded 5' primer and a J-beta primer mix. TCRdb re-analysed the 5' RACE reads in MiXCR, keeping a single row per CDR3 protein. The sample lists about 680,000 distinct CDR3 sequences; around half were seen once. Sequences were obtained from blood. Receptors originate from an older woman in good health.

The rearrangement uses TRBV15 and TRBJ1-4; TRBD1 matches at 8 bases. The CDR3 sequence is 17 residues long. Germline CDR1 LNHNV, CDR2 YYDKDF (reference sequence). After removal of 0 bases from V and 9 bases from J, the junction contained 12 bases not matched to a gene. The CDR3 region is CATSRDLLAGGVKKLFF. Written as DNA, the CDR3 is TGTGCCACCAGCAGAGACCTCTTGGCAGGGGGCGTGAAAAAACTGTTTTTT.

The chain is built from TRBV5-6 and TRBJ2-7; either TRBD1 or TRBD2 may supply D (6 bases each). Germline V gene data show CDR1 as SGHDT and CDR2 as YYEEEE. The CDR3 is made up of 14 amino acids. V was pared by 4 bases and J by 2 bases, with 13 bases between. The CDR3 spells CASSRGALPYEQYF. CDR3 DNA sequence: TGTGCCAGCAGCAGGGGGGCCCTCCCCTACGAGCAGTACTTC.

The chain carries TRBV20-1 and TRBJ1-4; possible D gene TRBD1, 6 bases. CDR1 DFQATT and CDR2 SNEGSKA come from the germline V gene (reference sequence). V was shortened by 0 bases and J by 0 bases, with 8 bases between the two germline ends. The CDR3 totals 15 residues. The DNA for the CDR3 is TGCAGTGCTAGAGAAAACAGGGCAACTAATGAAAAACTGTTTTTT. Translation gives CSARENRATNEKLFF.

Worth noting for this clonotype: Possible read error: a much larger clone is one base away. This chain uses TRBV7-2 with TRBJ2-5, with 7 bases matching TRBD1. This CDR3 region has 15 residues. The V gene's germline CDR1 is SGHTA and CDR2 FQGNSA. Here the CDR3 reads CASSFSPGQEETRYF. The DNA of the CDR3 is TGTGCCAGCAGCTTTAGCCCAGGACAGGAAGAGACCCGGTACTTC.

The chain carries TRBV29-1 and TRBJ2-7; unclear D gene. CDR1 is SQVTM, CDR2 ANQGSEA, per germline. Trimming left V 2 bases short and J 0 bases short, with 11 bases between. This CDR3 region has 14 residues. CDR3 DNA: TGCAGCGTTGAACCAGGCCTCGACTCCTACGAGCAGTACTTC. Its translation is CSVEPGLDSYEQYF.

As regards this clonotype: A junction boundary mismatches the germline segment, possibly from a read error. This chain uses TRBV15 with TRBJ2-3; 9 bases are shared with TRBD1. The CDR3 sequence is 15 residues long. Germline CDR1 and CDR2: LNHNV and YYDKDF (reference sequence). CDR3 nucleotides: TGTGCCACCAGCAGAAGACAGGGGGTCACAGGTACGCAGTATTTT. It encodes CATSRRQGVTGTQYF. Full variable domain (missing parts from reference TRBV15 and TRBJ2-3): DAMVIQNPRYQVTQFGKPVTLSCSQTLNHNVMYWYQQKSSQAPKLLFHYYDKDFNNEADTPDNFQSRRPNTSFCFLDIRSPGLGDTAMYLCATSRRQGVTGTQYFGPGTRLTVL.

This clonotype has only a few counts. The CDR3 reads CASSRRVSGANVLTF. Written as DNA, the CDR3 is TGTGCCAGCAGCCGCAGGGTTTCTGGGGCCAACGTCCTGACTTTC. The J gene is TRBJ2-6, the V gene TRBV7-2, with D perhaps TRBD1 (5 bases). CDR3 length: 15 residues. Germline V CDR1 and CDR2: SGHTA, FQGNSA. The germline V and J ends were trimmed by 5 bases and 1 base, with 9 bases remaining between them.

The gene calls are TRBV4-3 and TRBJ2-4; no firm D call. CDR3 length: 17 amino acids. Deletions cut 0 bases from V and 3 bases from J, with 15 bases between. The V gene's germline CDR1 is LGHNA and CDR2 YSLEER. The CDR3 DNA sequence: TGCGCCAGCAGCCAAGATCCTCGCAAAACGAGCAAAAACATTCAGTACTTC. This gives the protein CASSQDPRKTSKNIQYF.

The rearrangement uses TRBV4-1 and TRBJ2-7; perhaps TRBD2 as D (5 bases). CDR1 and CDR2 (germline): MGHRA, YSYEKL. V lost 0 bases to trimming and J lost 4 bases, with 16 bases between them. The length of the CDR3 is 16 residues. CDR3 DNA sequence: TGCGCCAGCAGCCAAGAGAGGGTTCCCAAGCCTTACGAGCAGTACTTC. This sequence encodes CASSQERVPKPYEQYF.

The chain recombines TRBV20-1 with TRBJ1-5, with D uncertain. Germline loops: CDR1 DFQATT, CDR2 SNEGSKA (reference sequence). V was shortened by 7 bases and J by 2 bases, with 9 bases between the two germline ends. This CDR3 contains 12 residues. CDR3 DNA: TGCAGTGTCCGGTCGGGCAATCAGCCCCAGCATTTT. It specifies CSVRSGNQPQHF.

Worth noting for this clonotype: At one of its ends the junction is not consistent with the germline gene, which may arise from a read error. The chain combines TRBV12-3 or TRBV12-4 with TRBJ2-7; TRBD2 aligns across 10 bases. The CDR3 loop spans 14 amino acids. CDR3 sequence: CASSLLAGVSERYF. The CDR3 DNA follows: TGTGCCAGCAGTTTGCTAGCGGGAGTGAGTGAGCGGTACTTC.

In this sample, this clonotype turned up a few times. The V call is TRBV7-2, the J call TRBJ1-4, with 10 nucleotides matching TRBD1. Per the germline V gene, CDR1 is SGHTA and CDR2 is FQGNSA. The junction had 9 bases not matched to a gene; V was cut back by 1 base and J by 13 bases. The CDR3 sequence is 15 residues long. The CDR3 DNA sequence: TGTGCCAGCAGCTTAGGCGGGGACAGGGGAGGGAGACTGTTTTTT. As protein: CASSLGGDRGGRLFF.

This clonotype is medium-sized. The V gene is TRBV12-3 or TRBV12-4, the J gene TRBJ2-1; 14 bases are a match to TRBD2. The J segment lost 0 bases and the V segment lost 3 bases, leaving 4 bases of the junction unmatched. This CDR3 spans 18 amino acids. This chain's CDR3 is CASSLGLAGASSYNEQFF. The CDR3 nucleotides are TGTGCCAGCAGTTTGGGACTAGCGGGAGCGAGCTCCTACAATGAGCAGTTCTTC.

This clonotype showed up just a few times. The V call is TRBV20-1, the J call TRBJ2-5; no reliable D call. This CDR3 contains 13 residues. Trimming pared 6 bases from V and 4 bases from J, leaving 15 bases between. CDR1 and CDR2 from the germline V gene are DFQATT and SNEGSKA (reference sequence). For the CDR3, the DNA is TGCAGTGCAGAAGGAGAACACGGAGAGACCCAGTACTTC. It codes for CSAEGEHGETQYF.

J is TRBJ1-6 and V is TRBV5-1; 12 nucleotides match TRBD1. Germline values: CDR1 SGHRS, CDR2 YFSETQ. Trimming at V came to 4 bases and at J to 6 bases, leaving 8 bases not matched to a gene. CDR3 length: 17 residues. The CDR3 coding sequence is TGCGCCAGCAGCCCTCCGGGACAGGGGGCAGCTAATTCACCCCTCCACTTT. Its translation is CASSPPGQGAANSPLHF.

CDR3: CASSFSGQNYEQYF. CDR3 DNA: TGTGCCAGCAGCTTTTCAGGACAAAACTACGAGCAGTACTTC. The V and J genes are TRBV7-2 and TRBJ2-7; D might be TRBD1 (5 bases). The germline V gene has CDR1 SGHTA and CDR2 FQGNSA. The CDR3 length is 14 residues. V gave up 3 bases and J gave up 3 bases, with 12 bases separating them.

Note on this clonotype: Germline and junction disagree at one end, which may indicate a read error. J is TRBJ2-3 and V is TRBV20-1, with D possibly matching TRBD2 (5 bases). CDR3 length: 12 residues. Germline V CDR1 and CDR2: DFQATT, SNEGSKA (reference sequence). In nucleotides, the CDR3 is TGCAGTACTAGGCCGAGCACAGATACGCAGTATTTT. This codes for CSTRPSTDTQYF.